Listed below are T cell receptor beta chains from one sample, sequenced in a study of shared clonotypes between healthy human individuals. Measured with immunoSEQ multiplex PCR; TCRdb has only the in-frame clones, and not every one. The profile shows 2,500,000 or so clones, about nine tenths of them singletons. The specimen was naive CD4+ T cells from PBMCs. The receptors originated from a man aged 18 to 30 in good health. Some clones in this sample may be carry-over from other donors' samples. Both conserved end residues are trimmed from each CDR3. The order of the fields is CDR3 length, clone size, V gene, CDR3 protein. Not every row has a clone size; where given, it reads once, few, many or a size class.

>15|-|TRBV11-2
ASSLVGGSPNGGELF
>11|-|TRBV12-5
ASGLVGGDEAF
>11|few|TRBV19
ASSRQTNTEAF
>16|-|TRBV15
ATSRVRLAGALGETQY
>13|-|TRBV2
ASSVVGGVNQPQH
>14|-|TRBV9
ASSVGWAGVYNEQF
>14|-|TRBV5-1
ASSLWASGSADTQY
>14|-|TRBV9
ASSPASGIAEYGYT
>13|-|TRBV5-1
ASSLPSGSEDTQY
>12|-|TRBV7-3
ASSLRDANNEQF
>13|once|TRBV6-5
ASSWYGANYNEQF
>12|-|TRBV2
ASSEARTNYGYT
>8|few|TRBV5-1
ASVSYEAF
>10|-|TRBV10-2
ASRDRVTEAF
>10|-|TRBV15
ATSRGQQGYT
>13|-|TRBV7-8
ASSARGSFRDEQY
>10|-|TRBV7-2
ASSQEFFGYT
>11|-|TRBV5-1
ASSGPTAYGYT
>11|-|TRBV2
ASSEVGGGGYT
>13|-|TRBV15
ATSRDGGVGTEAF